This record looks at one T cell receptor beta chain sequence and its context. Its target is unknown. The entry originates in a study of T-cell memory formation after mild COVID-19. The study's findings and limits: The CD4+ clones that contracted clustered mainly within CM and EM, and the CD8+ clones concentrated in EMRA. From day 15 to 85, contracting clones were balanced between CD4 and CD8, whereas later expanders leaned toward CD4+. The finding that pre-infection memory included some responding clones suggested that cross-reactive memory joined.

TCRdb called the 5' RACE reads again in MiXCR, with one record for every CDR3 protein. The sample includes just under 150,000 distinct CDR3 sequences, over 15% of them seen just once. The CDR3 totals 13 residues. The V gene is TRBV21-1, the J gene TRBJ2-7. TRBV21-1 is shown as a pseudogene. This sequence originates from an adult woman who had mild COVID-19 (a few samples of this study predate the infection). Cell type and time point are not known. Sequences were obtained from PBMCs or a T cell subset sorted from them (not recorded which). The CDR3 DNA is TGTGCCAGCAGCCCACAGGAGTTCTACGAGCAGTACTTC. Residues: CASSPQEFYEQYF.